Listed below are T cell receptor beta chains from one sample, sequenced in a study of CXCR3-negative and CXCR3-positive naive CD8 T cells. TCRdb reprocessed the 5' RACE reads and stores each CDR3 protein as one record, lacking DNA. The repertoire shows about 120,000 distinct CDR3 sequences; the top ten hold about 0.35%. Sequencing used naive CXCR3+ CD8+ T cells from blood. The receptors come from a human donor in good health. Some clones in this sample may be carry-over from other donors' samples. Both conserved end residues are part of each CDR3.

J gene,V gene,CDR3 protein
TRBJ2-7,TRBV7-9,CASSTSLPEQYF
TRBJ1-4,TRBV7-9,CASSSYRETNEKLFF
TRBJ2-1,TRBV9,CASSVRGLKDEQFF
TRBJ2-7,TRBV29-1,CSVETDRGIEDEQYF
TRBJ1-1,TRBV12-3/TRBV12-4,CASSPPDRGGEDTEAFF
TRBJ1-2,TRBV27,CASSSAQVNPYGYTF
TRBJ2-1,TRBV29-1,CSVEDGQEAGQYNEQFF
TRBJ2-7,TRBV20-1,CSASRAGQGVFSYEQYF
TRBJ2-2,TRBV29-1,CSVKGAGTGELFF
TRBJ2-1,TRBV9,CASSVGFSYNEQFF
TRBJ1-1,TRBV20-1,CSARDYMNTEAFF
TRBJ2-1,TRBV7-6,CASSPGTGNNEQFF
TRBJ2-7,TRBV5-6,CASSLMGAVLDFEQYF
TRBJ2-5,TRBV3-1,CASSQVLALETQYF
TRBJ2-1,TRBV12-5,CASGSFAGGPNEQFF